The clone carrying this T cell receptor beta chain has just a few counts. The sample originates from a study of response to subunit inactivated influenza vaccine. The CDR3 has 18 amino acids. Germline V gives CDR1 DFQATT, CDR2 SNEGSKA (reference sequence). V lost 0 bases, J lost 4 bases, and 11 bases stayed unmatched. One entry per CDR3 protein, called by TCRdb with MiXCR from the RT-PCR reads. The sample shows 750,000 to 850,000 distinct CDR3 sequences, about 18% of them seen only once. The source is a man aged 45-60 years who received an inactivated influenza vaccine. J is TRBJ1-6 and V is TRBV20-1; 8 bases align to TRBD1. The sample consisted of PBMCs from blood, taken roughly 5 days after vaccination. Here the CDR3 reads CSARDGQGAMLYNSPLHF. The CDR3, as DNA: TGCAGTGCTAGAGATGGGCAGGGGGCTATGCTTTATAATTCACCCCTCCACTTT.